This T cell receptor beta chain was identified in a study of blood T cells in healthy people across ages. Regarding the study as a whole: Diversity figures derived from one million T cells were judged to underestimate the true value.

This clonotype was counted a few times. Its antigen is undetermined. This CDR3 has 16 amino acids. Germline values: CDR1 SGHRS, CDR2 YFSETQ. V dropped 2 bases and J dropped 0 bases, with 14 bases sitting between them. The authors ran a second PCR of 7 to 11 cycles using a sample-barcoded 5' primer and a J-beta primer mix. Using its own MiXCR run on the 5' RACE reads, TCRdb lists one record per CDR3 protein. The repertoire holds 1.5 million to 2 million distinct CDR3 sequences, with around half as singletons. Sequencing was carried out using blood. This rearrangement joins TRBV5-1 to TRBJ1-1; the D is unclear. The sequence was collected from a middle-aged woman in good health. Here the CDR3 reads CASSFLSTNMNTEAFF. Written as DNA, the CDR3 is TGCGCCAGCAGCTTTCTCTCGACAAACATGAACACTGAAGCTTTCTTT.